This T cell receptor beta chain was profiled in a study of blood T cell repertoires in COVID-19 (dated by TCRdb to the early 2020s). General notes on the study: Samples from collaborators originated in the United States, Italy and Spain and spanned both the acute and convalescent phases of COVID-19. The sample metadata nearly always contained a de-identified subject ID, COVID-19 status, age in years and sex. HLA class I and class II types, where available, came from metadata supplied by the sample provider rather than from assay-based typing. Subjects who had been exposed to COVID-19, were actively infected with it, or had recovered from it provided the deeply sampled blood TCRbeta repertoires that made up the dataset. The material from the prospective study consisted of cDNA or gDNA derived from T cells, B-cell-depleted T cells, or PBMCs. The repertoires were made available in a free public database intended to serve as a resource for research on the immune response to SARS-CoV-2. Samples were obtained from the ongoing ImmuneRACE study (first 160 participants) and from 950 to 1,500 subjects provided by 6 global collaborators. What the research found in general, with its limitations: How much clinical and demographic metadata was included differed by source and by participant, and the metadata was provided uncurated.

TCRbeta CDR3 regions were amplified from genomic DNA by means of the immunoSEQ Assay, a bias-controlled multiplex PCR. On the study's bioinformatics: The number of nucleated cells in each sample was estimated by amplification of reference gene primers within the assay. Sequence reads were collapsed and filtered to measure the absolute abundance of every unique TCRbeta CDR3 rearrangement. For each sample, productive Simpson clonality was calculated as the square root of Simpson's diversity index across productive rearrangements. What TCRdb holds here is the immuneACCESS table cut down to in-frame rearrangements. Part of the clones is not present; checked against another copy, under half of the missing clones reflect an unresolved V gene, and the others are unexplained. V and J calls and clone size are given by that table; D and trimming were obtained from the DNA. The sample records tens of thousands of clones, roughly nine tenths of which are singletons. Roughly 21% of the sample rests with the top ten.

With regard to this clone: The antigen it recognizes is unknown. No much larger clone is present one base from it, and per-base qualities are unavailable.

Whole blood was collected in K2EDTA tubes by collaborating institutions according to the institutions' own protocols. For TCRbeta analysis, collaborators shipped samples in one of three forms: frozen whole blood, isolated PBMCs, or DNA extracted from either of those sample types. There are 13 amino acids in the CDR3, from cysteine to phenylalanine inclusive. Solely the CDR3 DNA is kept, with 39 bases framed from the first base. CDR1 and CDR2 were assigned from the germline V gene as SGHTA and FQGNSA. Relative to germline, V is 6 bases shorter and J is 3 bases shorter, with 12 bases between their ends.

Sequenced material: peripheral blood. The sequence was obtained from a woman of 80 years or more in a cohort sampled during active or convalescent COVID-19. The sequence links TRBV7-2 to TRBJ2-7, and possibly TRBD2, on 6 matching bases. The CDR3 sequence is CASSPRRDYEQYF. The DNA sequence is TGTGCCAGCAGTCCCAGGAGGGACTACGAGCAGTACTTC.